The 23 T cell receptor beta chains below were found in one sample sequenced in a study of blood T cell repertoires in COVID-19. Some clones are missing from TCRdb's copy, which holds only in-frame ones; the method was immunoSEQ multiplex PCR. The profile shows 150,000 to 180,000 clones, 75% to 95% of them singletons. The specimen was peripheral blood. The receptors originated from a man in his fifties or sixties with acute or convalescent COVID-19.

This rearrangement joins TRBV10-2 to TRBJ2-7; TRBD2 aligns across 10 bases. There are 14 residues in the CDR3. Unmatched junction bases numbered 3, after V lost 4 bases and J lost 3 bases. CDR1 and CDR2 (germline): WSHSY, SAAADI. The CDR3 loop reads CASSGGLAHYEQYF. CDR3 bases: TGCGCCAGCAGTGGGGGACTAGCGCACTACGAGCAGTACTTC.

The genes are TRBV5-4 and TRBJ2-3; D may be TRBD2 (5 bases). V was shortened by 0 bases and J by 0 bases, with 5 bases between the two germline ends. This CDR3 has 14 residues. Looked up from germline, CDR1 is SGHNT and CDR2 is YYREEE (reference sequence). Written as DNA, the CDR3 is TGTGCCAGCAGCTTGGGGGAGAGCACAGATACGCAGTATTTT. It is translated as CASSLGESTDTQYF.

This chain links TRBV9 with TRBJ2-2; 8 nucleotides agree with TRBD1. Looked up from germline, CDR1 is SGDLS and CDR2 is YYNGEE. V lost 7 bases and J lost 2; bases outside the gene matches: 4. CDR3 size: 14 residues. CDR3 sequence reads: CASHRGTNTGELFF. The CDR3 region has the DNA TGTGCCAGCCACAGGGGGACTAACACCGGGGAGCTGTTTTTT.

V gene TRBV7-9 combines with J gene TRBJ2-2, with D possibly TRBD1 on 6 matching bases. The CDR3 runs 14 residues. CDR1 SEHNR and CDR2 FQNEAQ come from the germline V gene (reference sequence). Trimming shortened V by 1 base and J by 5 bases, and 8 bases separated the two germline ends. The CDR3 DNA reads as TGTGCCAGCAGCTTAGATACAGGGACCGGGGAGCTGTTTTTT. Residues: CASSLDTGTGELFF.

V and J are TRBV7-2 and TRBJ2-2; 10 positions agree with TRBD2. In germline, CDR1 is SGHTA, CDR2 FQGNSA. The CDR3 length is 16 residues. The J segment lost 1 base and the V segment lost 1 base, leaving 0 bases of the junction unmatched. CDR3 nucleotides: TGTGCCAGCAGCTTAGGGACTAGCGGGAACACCGGGGAGCTGTTTTTT. Amino acids: CASSLGTSGNTGELFF.

V and J are TRBV25-1 and TRBJ2-7; D remains unclear. The CDR3 is 17 amino acids. CDR1 MGHDK and CDR2 SYGVNS come from the germline V gene. V was pared by 4 bases and J by 6 bases, with 25 bases between. CDR3 in amino acids: CASSGGGKRIYSSEQYF. The DNA of the CDR3 is TGTGCCAGCAGTGGAGGTGGTAAGAGGATTTATTCTAGCGAGCAGTACTTC.

The gene calls are TRBV6-5 and TRBJ2-1; the match to TRBD2 covers 10 bases. The CDR3 has 13 amino acids. The V gene end was trimmed by 11 bases and the J gene end by 9 bases; junction bases not matched to a gene: 10. Germline V CDR1 and CDR2: MNHEY, SVGAGI. The CDR3, as DNA: TGTGCCTGCGGCCTAGCGGGAGTTTCTGAGCAGTTCTTC. Encoded protein: CACGLAGVSEQFF.

The chain joins TRBV7-2 to TRBJ2-7; tentative D call: TRBD1 (6 bases). The CDR3 is 14 residues long. Germline V gives CDR1 SGHTA, CDR2 FQGNSA. V was cut by 4 bases and J by 6 bases, with 16 bases left in between. The CDR3 loop is CASSSGFTGFEQYF. CDR3 DNA sequence: TGTGCCAGCAGCTCCGGATTCACAGGGTTCGAGCAGTACTTC.

This chain joins TRBV30 and TRBJ2-5; the D is unclear. CDR1 and CDR2 from the germline V gene are GTSNPN and SVGIG (reference sequence). Trimming took off 6 bases at V and 4 bases at J, with 18 bases between the two ends. The CDR3 sequence is 14 residues long. The DNA for the CDR3 is TGTGCCTGCAACCCCGTCGGCACGGGAGAGACCCAGTACTTC. Encoded protein: CACNPVGTGETQYF.

CDR3 DNA: TGCAGCGTTCGGAGGACAGGGGCCTACAATGAGCAGTTCTTC. Protein: CSVRRTGAYNEQFF. The rearrangement uses TRBV29-1 and TRBJ2-1; 9 nucleotides agree with TRBD1. CDR1 and CDR2 from the germline V gene are SQVTM and ANQGSEA. This CDR3 spans 14 amino acids. V was pared by 5 bases and J by 2 bases, with 4 bases of the junction left unmatched.

The chain employs TRBV28 and TRBJ2-7, with 8 nucleotides matching TRBD1. The CDR3 covers 15 residues. Unmatched junction bases numbered 7, after V lost 6 bases and J lost 0 bases. In germline, CDR1 is MDHEN, CDR2 SYDVKM. The CDR3 reads CASSQGQDNSYEQYF. CDR3 sequence (DNA): TGTGCCAGCAGCCAGGGACAGGACAACTCCTACGAGCAGTACTTC.

This clone was picked up one time. V and J are TRBV7-2 and TRBJ2-3; 11 nucleotides match TRBD2. Germline V gives CDR1 SGHTA, CDR2 FQGNSA. V shed 6 bases and J 2 bases; nucleotides not matched to a gene: 4. The CDR3 contains 15 residues. CDR3 sequence (DNA): TGTGCCAGCAGTCGACTAGCGGGGTACACAGATACGCAGTATTTT. Translation gives CASSRLAGYTDTQYF.

The chain employs TRBV4-2 and TRBJ2-3; D gene ambiguous. The V end was cut by 0 bases, the J end by 2 bases, with 12 bases between. The CDR3 contains 16 residues. Germline CDR1 LGHNA, CDR2 YNFKEQ. CDR3 loop: CASSQEPSANTDTQYF. CDR3 nucleotides: TGTGCCAGCAGCCAAGAGCCCAGCGCGAACACAGATACGCAGTATTTT.

This chain connects TRBV3-1 (or the pseudogene TRBV3-2) to TRBJ2-1; 8 bases map to TRBD2. V shed 1 base, J shed 4 bases, and the junction held 3 bases outside the gene matches. The germline gives CDR1 LGHDT, CDR2 YNNKEL (reference sequence). The CDR3 has 15 residues. The CDR3 sequence: CASSQVAGFYNEQFF. The CDR3 DNA reads as TGTGCCAGCAGCCAAGTAGCGGGGTTTTACAATGAGCAGTTCTTC.

The chain employs TRBV27 and TRBJ1-1, with a possible D match to TRBD1 (6 bases). CDR3 length equals 15 residues. CDR1 is MNHEY, CDR2 SMNVEV, per germline (reference sequence). Trimming took off 0 bases at V and 4 bases at J, with 12 bases between the two ends. CDR3 amino acids: CASSLSTGTVTEAFF. CDR3 nucleotide sequence: TGTGCCAGCAGTTTATCTACAGGGACGGTCACTGAAGCTTTCTTT.

This clone showed up just once. This chain links TRBV18 with TRBJ1-1; 12 nucleotides align to TRBD1. The CDR3 loop spans 15 amino acids. From germline, CDR1 is KGHSH and CDR2 LQKENI. V lost 3 bases to trimming and J lost 6 bases; unmatched junction nucleotides: 5. The CDR3 region is CASSPGTGGIAEAFF. The DNA of the CDR3 is TGTGCCAGCTCACCCGGGACAGGGGGCATCGCTGAAGCTTTCTTT. The full variable domain, with the rest looked up from reference TRBV18 and TRBJ1-1, is NAGVMQNPRHLVRRRGQEARLRCSPMKGHSHVYWYRQLPEEGLKFMVYLQKENIIDESGMPKERFSAEFPKEGPSILRIQQVVRGDSAAYFCASSPGTGGIAEAFFGQGTRLTVV.

The chain has TRBV7-9 and TRBJ1-2, with D unclear. Deletions cut 5 bases from V and 8 bases from J, with 15 bases between. The CDR3 has 13 residues. CDR1 and CDR2 (germline): SEHNR, FQNEAQ (reference sequence). Here the CDR3 DNA reads TGTGCCAGCAGCCCCTCGGACCGGGGAGGCTACACCTTC. It codes for CASSPSDRGGYTF.

V is TRBV9 and J is TRBJ2-5; D remains ambiguous. The germline V gene encodes CDR1 SGDLS and CDR2 YYNGEE. This CDR3 has 11 residues. V was shortened by 4 bases and J by 3 bases, with 4 bases between the two germline ends. The DNA for the CDR3 is TGTGCCAGCAGCCGAGAAGAGACCCAGTACTTC. It translates to CASSREETQYF.

The chain has TRBV19 and TRBJ1-4; D unclear. This CDR3 is 13 amino acids long. The V and J ends lost 3 bases and 11 bases respectively, with 13 bases between them. CDR1 and CDR2 (germline): LNHDA, SQIVND (reference sequence). The CDR3 DNA is TGTGCCAGTAGTATGCAGGAAGGAGGGAAACTGTTTTTT. Translating gives CASSMQEGGKLFF.

V usage is TRBV7-9 and J usage is TRBJ1-5; no reliable D call. Trimming removed 1 base from V and 3 bases from J, with 13 bases in between. Germline V gene data show CDR1 as SEHNR and CDR2 as FQNEAQ (reference sequence). CDR3 length: 16 residues. Written as DNA, the CDR3 is TGTGCCAGCAGCTTAGAGTCGGCGGGAAACAATCAGCCCCAGCATTTT. Translating it yields CASSLESAGNNQPQHF.

This chain connects TRBV6-2 or TRBV6-3 to TRBJ2-7, with 7 bases that match TRBD2. CDR1 is MNHEY, CDR2 SVGEGT, per germline. CDR3 length: 14 amino acids. V lost 2 bases to trimming and J lost 2 bases; unmatched junction nucleotides: 3. CDR3 sequence: CASSYQRGTYEQYF. In nucleotides, the CDR3 is TGTGCCAGCAGTTACCAGCGGGGAACCTACGAGCAGTACTTC.

CDR3 coding DNA: TGTGCCAGCAGCTTCGGACTAGCCTATGAGCAGTTCTTC. Encoded protein: CASSFGLAYEQFF. J is TRBJ2-1 and V is TRBV11-2, with 8 bases aligning to TRBD2. The CDR3 is 13 amino acids. V lost 3 bases to trimming and J lost 8 bases; unmatched junction nucleotides: 3. CDR1 and CDR2 (germline): SGHAT, FQNNGV. Complete variable domain (other parts from reference TRBV11-2 and TRBJ2-1): EAGVAQSPRYKIIEKRQSVAFWCNPISGHATLYWYQQILGQGPKLLIQFQNNGVVDDSQLPKDRFSAERLKGVDSTLKIQPAKLEDSAVYLCASSFGLAYEQFFGPGTRLTVL.

The V call is TRBV14, the J call TRBJ2-1, with 9 bases identical to TRBD1. The CDR3 is 15 residues long. CDR1 and CDR2 from the germline V gene are SGHDN and FVKESK. The V gene end was trimmed by 0 bases and the J gene end by 7 bases; junction bases not matched to a gene: 4. Here the CDR3 reads CASSQERTGVNEQFF. CDR3 DNA sequence: TGTGCCAGCAGCCAAGAGAGGACAGGGGTGAATGAGCAGTTCTTC.